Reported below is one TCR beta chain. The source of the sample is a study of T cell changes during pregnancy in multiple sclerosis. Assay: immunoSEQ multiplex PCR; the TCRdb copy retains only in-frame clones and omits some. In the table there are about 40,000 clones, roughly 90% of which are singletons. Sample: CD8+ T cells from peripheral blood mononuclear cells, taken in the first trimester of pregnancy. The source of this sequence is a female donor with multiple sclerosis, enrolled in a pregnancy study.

Here the CDR3 DNA reads TGTGCCAGCTCAAGGGACACAGATAGCAATCAGCCCCAGCATTTT. It is translated as CASSRDTDSNQPQHF. This rearrangement joins TRBV18 to TRBJ1-5, with a possible D match to TRBD1 (6 bases). Germline loops: CDR1 KGHSH, CDR2 LQKENI. The V end was cut by 5 bases, the J end by 0 bases, with 11 bases between. This CDR3 has 15 residues.